The present T cell receptor beta chain was sequenced within a study of OX40 agonist ivuxolimab in advanced cancers. A word on this clone: Its specificity is not known.

Repertoires were generated with immunoSEQ multiplex PCR, while TCRdb's copy carries only in-frame clones and drops some. The sample records roughly 80,000 clones, 75% to 90% being singletons. Study-level points and caveats: Certain nonresponders additionally had low normalized T-cell clonal expansion. Both CD4+ and CD8+ T cell populations in blood had undergone clonal expansion by week 6 at 0.1 to 3.0 mg/kg. The authors did not determine the antigen specificity of the expanded peripheral T cells.

The origin of this receptor is an adult with an advanced solid tumor such as melanoma, head and neck, liver or kidney cancer. This material consisted of CD4+ or CD8+ T cells sorted from blood, taken in a trial of the OX40 agonist ivuxolimab.

The CDR3 spells CASTAGQGRNEQFF. The CDR3 coding sequence is TGTGCCAGCACCGCCGGACAGGGGAGGAATGAGCAGTTCTTC. The chain combines TRBV9 with TRBJ2-1; 9 bases map to TRBD1. The CDR3 loop spans 14 amino acids. V was clipped by 6 bases and J by 7 bases; unmatched bases: 8. Germline V gives CDR1 SGDLS, CDR2 YYNGEE.